This TCR beta chain was obtained from a study of regulatory T cells in long-lasting Graves disease (dated by TCRdb to 2020 to 2022). About the full investigation: To count as having persistent Graves' disease, a patient had to have received antithyroid drug treatment for over 5 years with TSH receptor autoantibodies remaining persistently positive. A total of some 33 samples were covered by TCR sequencing, comprising approximately 13 persistent and roughly 20 newly diagnosed Graves' disease patients. Persistent Graves' disease patients in the clinical cohort had taken antithyroid drugs for approximately 10 years on average. The study took place in China and was registered as a clinical trial. Peripheral blood TCR sequencing and RNA sequencing compared persistent Graves' disease patients with newly diagnosed Graves' disease patients.

What this sample's time point label stands for: persistent/refractory GD, antithyroid drugs over 5 years with positive TRAb. For both TCR sequencing and RNA sequencing, RNA was extracted from PBMCs using TRIzol. Graves' disease was diagnosed according to American Thyroid Association guidelines. The patients came from an endocrinology department in Xi'an, China. Each patient gave around 9 milliliters of peripheral blood, collected in an EDTA anticoagulant tube. Ficoll Paque Plus density gradient separation was used to isolate PBMCs, and no further T cell sorting was done. An Agilent 2100 Bioanalyzer and agarose gel were used to check RNA quality, while a NanoDrop 2000 measured RNA concentration. This clonotype was seen repeatedly, ten times or more. Its antigen is unknown. No quality values exist for individual bases; no much larger clone is one base distant. The method behind the library was multiplex PCR. Sequencer: Illumina HiSeq 4000. CDR3 regions were amplified by Arm-PCR with iRepertoire HTBI primers to construct TCR beta libraries. Before sequencing, the PCR products underwent gel purification. The source study handled its data this way. Across samples, approximately 68 TRBV and around 15 TRBJ segments were identified and used for gene usage analysis of CDR3 amino acid clonotypes. Filtered high-quality paired reads were merged into contigs using COPE and FqMerger. BLAST was used to align contigs to IMGT TRBV, TRBD and TRBJ reference genes, with CDR3 defined following IMGT. Clonotypes above 0.1% frequency were classified as highly expanded clones. Shannon entropy was used to measure repertoire diversity, and the Gini coefficient was used to measure V-J evenness. A clonotype was considered public if more than one individual shared it. TCRdb reprocessed the public reads (quality trimming at Q25 with fastp, clone calling with MiXCR) and kept in-frame beta chains. Identical CDR3 protein sequences are pooled into one entry, listed with their most common genes and DNA. The V and J calls come from TCRdb's annotation, not from the publication. For this sample there are approximately 400,000 distinct CDR3 sequences; less than 25% appear just once. Less than 25% of the sample belongs to the ten largest clones.

Overall results and qualifications from the work: Lower TCR Shannon entropy and fewer highly expanded clones were observed in persistent Graves' disease patients than in newly diagnosed patients, which suggested clonal expansion. Only the TCR beta chain was sequenced and analyzed. Persistent disease showed preferential use of TRBV28, TRBJ1-2 and TRBJ2-5, whereas newly diagnosed disease favored TRBV20-1 and TRBJ2-1. The study examined only peripheral blood because the primary lesion, thyroid tissue, could not be accessed. More public clonotypes were shared among persistent patients (under 3,000) than among newly diagnosed patients (966). The authors noted that the small sample size was a limitation that may lower accuracy.

The CDR3 sequence holds 14 residues, the cysteine and phenylalanine included. Only the CDR3 region is kept as DNA, spanning 42 bases read in frame from base 1. V is clipped by 2 bases and J by 3 bases, and the sequence between their germline boundaries is 11 bases long. The germline V gene gives CDR1 as SGHTA and CDR2 as FQGNSA. The rearrangement combines TRBV7-2 with TRBJ2-7; the D gene is perhaps TRBD2, on 5 matching bases. The specimen comprised peripheral blood mononuclear cells (PBMCs), sampled when the disease was refractory, from a patient treated with antithyroid drugs. The origin of this receptor is a female donor with Graves disease. The CDR3 loop reads CASSLSFGGYEQYF. The sequenced DNA is TGTGCCAGCAGCTTAAGTTTTGGAGGCTACGAGCAGTACTTC.